What follows are 29 T cell receptor beta chains derived from one specimen sequenced in a study of human T cells and chemical hapten exposure. MiXCR was run by TCRdb on the RACE reads, yielding one entry per CDR3 protein. This table has some 360,000 distinct CDR3 sequences, less than 6.5% appearing once. Time point here: pre-sensitization, week 0. Treatment in this sample: therapeutic diphenylcyclopropenone sensitization with weekly scalp DPC. The input for sequencing was whole blood, taken in connection with sensitization to the hapten diphenylcyclopropenone (DPC). The origin of the receptors is a woman aged 45-59 years with alopecia areata. Some clones in this sample may be carry-over from other donors' samples.

The table lists this clonotype with a few counts. CDR3 nucleotides: TGCGCCAGCAGCGTAAGCGCCGGGACAGGGTATCATGAGACAGATACGCAGTATTTT. Protein: CASSVSAGTGYHETDTQYF. The chain uses TRBV5-1 and TRBJ2-3; 9 bases are a match to TRBD1. Per the germline V gene, CDR1 is SGHRS and CDR2 is YFSETQ. J lost 3 bases, V lost 4 bases, and 18 bases had no gene match. This CDR3 contains 19 residues.

This clonotype was observed many times. The gene calls are TRBV7-6 and TRBJ2-7, with 9 bases lining up with TRBD1. The germline V gene has CDR1 SGHVS and CDR2 FNYEAQ. The CDR3 is 16 amino acids. The V segment lost 1 base and the J segment 6 bases; nucleotides outside the gene matches: 10. The CDR3 sequence is CASSLDGGTGKFEQYF. The CDR3 DNA is TGTGCCAGCAGCTTAGACGGGGGGACAGGGAAATTCGAGCAGTACTTC.

This clonotype was counted between two and nine times. The chain uses TRBV4-1 and TRBJ2-2; maybe TRBD2 (6 bases). Per the germline V gene, CDR1 is MGHRA and CDR2 is YSYEKL. The V gene lost 1 base and the J gene lost 7 bases, with 19 bases spanning the gap. The CDR3 loop spans 17 amino acids. The CDR3 DNA reads TGCGCCAGCAGCCAAGTACGTTCGGCTCGGGGGATCGGGGAGCTGTTTTTT. Its translation is CASSQVRSARGIGELFF.

V gene TRBV7-9 combines with J gene TRBJ1-2; D might be TRBD1 (5 bases). Germline CDR1 and CDR2: SEHNR and FQNEAQ (reference sequence). Trimming took off 1 base at V and 4 bases at J, with 10 bases between the two ends. This CDR3 has 14 amino acids. The CDR3 here is CASSLEGRAYGYTF. CDR3 DNA sequence: TGTGCCAGCAGCTTAGAGGGCAGGGCCTATGGCTACACCTTC.

This clonotype was picked up many times. One end of the junction is discordant with germline, which a read error may explain. This chain uses TRBV3-1 with TRBJ2-1; 11 nucleotides match TRBD1. Germline CDR1 is LGHDT and CDR2 is YNNKEL (reference sequence). The CDR3 totals 16 residues. The CDR3 loop is CASTQSPGQGVNEQFF. CDR3 nucleotides: TGTGCCAGCACCCAATCCCCGGGACAGGGGGTGAATGAGCAGTTCTTC.

The chain carries TRBV5-1 and TRBJ2-2; tentatively, D is TRBD2 (5 bases). Germline V gives CDR1 SGHRS, CDR2 YFSETQ. Trimming pared 4 bases from V and 5 bases from J, leaving 21 bases between. The CDR3 length is 17 residues. The CDR3 DNA is TGCGCCAGCAGCCCTTTGGGGAGAGGAATGGGGACCGGGGAGCTGTTTTTT. The encoded protein is CASSPLGRGMGTGELFF.

The table lists this clonotype with many counts. The rearrangement uses TRBV20-1 and TRBJ2-3; 7 bases align to TRBD2. CDR3 length: 14 amino acids. The V and J ends lost 3 bases and 2 bases, in that order; junction bases with no gene match: 5. The germline V gene encodes CDR1 DFQATT and CDR2 SNEGSKA (reference sequence). The CDR3: CSARAGVLTDTQYF. CDR3 bases: TGCAGTGCTAGGGCGGGAGTCCTCACAGATACGCAGTATTTT.

The chain joins TRBV5-1 to TRBJ1-6; maybe TRBD1 (5 bases). V lost 5 bases to trimming and J lost 5 bases, with 8 bases between them. The CDR3 consists of 13 residues. From germline, CDR1 is SGHRS and CDR2 YFSETQ. The CDR3 loop is CASRMGDNSPLHF. The CDR3 DNA follows: TGCGCCAGCAGAATGGGGGATAATTCACCCCTCCACTTT.

This clonotype occurred many times. The rearrangement joins TRBV20-1 to TRBJ2-1; TRBD2 aligns across 10 bases. This CDR3 has 14 amino acids. The V gene's germline CDR1 is DFQATT and CDR2 SNEGSKA (reference sequence). Losses at the gene ends were 0 bases for V and 7 bases for J; bases not matched to a gene: 3. The CDR3 spells CSARDERGGNEQFF. In DNA form, the CDR3 reads TGCAGTGCTAGAGATGAGCGGGGGGGTAATGAGCAGTTCTTC.

Note on this clonotype: This may stem from a read error, because a much larger clone lies one nucleotide away. The V gene is TRBV20-1, the J gene TRBJ2-3; no reliable D call. This CDR3 region has 12 residues. Germline V CDR1 and CDR2: DFQATT, SNEGSKA (reference sequence). The CDR3 nucleotides read TGCAGTGTTAGAGACGGCCCCGATACGCAGTATTTT. This translates into CSVRDGPDTQYF.

This clonotype was detected ten times or more. This chain uses TRBV28 with TRBJ2-7, with no clear D. Germline CDR1 MDHEN, CDR2 SYDVKM. The V end lost 1 base, the J end lost 4 bases, and 8 bases lay between the germline ends. The length of the CDR3 is 13 residues. CDR3 loop: CASSLYSGYEQYF. The CDR3 DNA is TGTGCCAGCAGTTTATATTCCGGTTACGAGCAGTACTTC.

The sample holds a few counts of this clonotype. This chain uses TRBV18 with TRBJ2-3; the D is unclear. From germline, CDR1 is KGHSH and CDR2 LQKENI. V was cut by 0 bases and J by 4 bases, with 8 bases left in between. The CDR3 consists of 14 residues. The CDR3 sequence: CASSPPPSSDTQYF. The CDR3 DNA sequence: TGTGCCAGCTCACCACCGCCTAGTTCAGATACGCAGTATTTT.

This clonotype has ten or more counts. This chain uses TRBV6-5 with TRBJ2-6; no clear D gene. This CDR3 is 14 amino acids long. Trimming removed 6 bases from V and 2 bases from J, with 8 bases in between. Germline-derived CDR1 and CDR2 are MNHEY and SVGAGI. The CDR3 spells CASRELAGANVLTF. The CDR3 DNA sequence: TGTGCCAGCAGGGAACTGGCTGGGGCCAACGTCCTGACTTTC.

A few counts support this clonotype. The chain combines TRBV14 with TRBJ2-2; D not resolved. The V gene's germline CDR1 is SGHDN and CDR2 FVKESK. This CDR3 has 16 amino acids. Trimming stripped 6 bases from V and 0 bases from J, with 14 bases between. The CDR3 DNA follows: TGTGCCAGCAGTCTGTTAGGGAATACGAACACCGGGGAGCTGTTTTTT. Encoded protein: CASSLLGNTNTGELFF.

This clonotype was seen repeatedly, ten times or more. The genes are TRBV4-1 and TRBJ2-5, with 8 bases lining up with TRBD1. The CDR3 is made up of 15 amino acids. Germline V gene data show CDR1 as MGHRA and CDR2 as YSYEKL. The J segment lost 5 bases and the V segment lost 0 bases, leaving 5 bases of the junction unmatched. DNA for the CDR3: TGCGCCAGCAGCCAAGATCAGGACAGGGTGGAGACCCAGTACTTC. This codes for CASSQDQDRVETQYF.

This clonotype has a handful of counts. The rearrangement joins TRBV7-8 to TRBJ2-7; D unresolved. The V gene's germline CDR1 is SGHVS and CDR2 FQNEAQ. The CDR3 covers 14 residues. The V gene lost 2 bases and the J gene lost 2 bases, with 10 bases spanning the gap. The CDR3 loop is CASSLSPGAYEQYF. The CDR3 nucleotides are TGTGCCAGCAGCTTAAGTCCGGGCGCCTACGAGCAGTACTTC.

The chain combines TRBV3-1 with TRBJ2-3; 10 positions match TRBD2. CDR1 and CDR2 from the germline V gene are LGHDT and YNNKEL (reference sequence). Losses at the gene ends were 4 bases for V and 4 bases for J; bases not matched to a gene: 8. The CDR3 spans 16 residues. CDR3 region: CASSPRSSGRADTQYF. In nucleotides, the CDR3 is TGTGCCAGCAGCCCCCGGTCTAGCGGGAGAGCAGATACGCAGTATTTT.

This clonotype was counted ten times or more. The rearrangement joins TRBV4-3 to TRBJ2-7; 13 bases fit TRBD2. The junction had 4 bases not matched to a gene; V was cut back by 4 bases and J by 4 bases. Germline CDR1 and CDR2: LGHNA and YSLEER. This CDR3 region has 15 residues. This chain's CDR3 is CASSLGTSGVYEQYF. CDR3 nucleotides: TGCGCCAGCAGCCTTGGGACTAGCGGGGTTTACGAGCAGTACTTC.

The chain employs TRBV11-2 and TRBJ1-1; the match to TRBD1 covers 10 bases. The CDR3 loop spans 15 amino acids. Looked up from germline, CDR1 is SGHAT and CDR2 is FQNNGV. Trimming took 4 bases from V and 1 from J; bases not matched to a gene: 3. CDR3 in DNA: TGTGCCAGCAGCTCCGGGACAGGGGAGAACACTGAAGCTTTCTTT. Its translation is CASSSGTGENTEAFF.

This clonotype was picked up many times. The chain uses TRBV6-1 and TRBJ2-5, with 10 bases that match TRBD2. The germline V gene encodes CDR1 MNHNS and CDR2 SASEGT. J lost 1 base, V lost 6 bases, and 14 bases had no gene match. CDR3 length: 18 residues. The CDR3 spells CASSLSTLTSGFQETQYF. The CDR3 nucleotides are TGTGCCAGCAGCCTCTCTACCTTGACTAGCGGGTTCCAAGAGACCCAGTACTTC.

This clonotype was recorded many times. V and J are TRBV29-1 and TRBJ2-1; tentative D call: TRBD2 (6 bases). The CDR3 is 15 residues long. The germline CDR1 and CDR2 sequences are SQVTM and ANQGSEA. The V and J ends lost 5 bases and 1 base respectively, with 15 bases between them. CDR3 in amino acids: CSVSGLPFSYNEQFF. DNA for the CDR3: TGCAGCGTTTCGGGACTCCCCTTTTCCTACAATGAGCAGTTCTTC.

This clonotype was seen at least ten times. This sequence joins TRBV29-1 and TRBJ2-5; 8 bases are a match to TRBD1. Germline loops: CDR1 SQVTM, CDR2 ANQGSEA. There are 12 residues in the CDR3. Trimming took 4 bases from V and 2 from J; bases not matched to a gene: 0. The CDR3 DNA reads TGCAGCGTTGGGACAGGGCAAGAGACCCAGTACTTC. Translated: CSVGTGQETQYF. Looking up the rest from reference TRBV29-1 and TRBJ2-5 gives the full variable domain: SAVISQKPSRDICQRGTSLTIQCQVDSQVTMMFWYRQQPGQSLTLIATANQGSEATYESGFVIDKFPISRPNLTFSTLTVSNMSPEDSSIYLCSVGTGQETQYFGPGTRLLVL.

V gene TRBV7-9 combines with J gene TRBJ2-7; D is uncertain. Germline V lookup: CDR1 SEHNR, CDR2 FQNEAQ (reference sequence). Deletions cut 5 bases from V and 3 bases from J, with 8 bases between. The CDR3 is 12 amino acids. CDR3 DNA sequence: TGTGCCAGCAGCCCATCGAACTACGAGCAGTACTTC. Amino acids: CASSPSNYEQYF.

This clonotype was found many times. This chain connects TRBV30 to TRBJ2-1; 9 bases map to TRBD2. This CDR3 comprises 16 residues. V shed 0 bases, J shed 5 bases, and the junction held 8 bases outside the gene matches. From germline, CDR1 is GTSNPN and CDR2 SVGIG (reference sequence). As DNA, the CDR3 is TGTGCCTGGAGTGTACGAAGCGGGAGGTTCAACAATGAGCAGTTCTTC. This sequence encodes CAWSVRSGRFNNEQFF. The variable domain in full, completed from reference TRBV30 and TRBJ2-1, reads SQTIHQWPATLVQPVGSPLSLECTVEGTSNPNLYWYRQAAGRGLQLLFYSVGIGQISSEVPQNLSASRPQDRQFILSSKKLLLSDSGFYLCAWSVRSGRFNNEQFFGPGTRLTVL.

In this sample, this clonotype turned up many times. This chain links TRBV4-1 with TRBJ2-2, with 9 bases that match TRBD1. Trimming cost V 5 bases and J 4 bases; bases outside gene matches: 5. The CDR3 extends over 15 amino acids. Germline CDR1 is MGHRA and CDR2 is YSYEKL. In nucleotides, the CDR3 is TGCGCCAGCAGCGCCCGGACAGGGGCCACCGGGGAGCTGTTTTTT. This translates into CASSARTGATGELFF.

This clonotype came up many times. The V gene is TRBV3-1, the J gene TRBJ2-1; the match to TRBD2 covers 8 bases. The CDR3 contains 13 residues. Germline values: CDR1 LGHDT, CDR2 YNNKEL (reference sequence). V lost 2 bases to trimming and J lost 15 bases; unmatched junction nucleotides: 9. CDR3: CASSQFPGRAGFF. CDR3 in DNA: TGTGCCAGCAGCCAATTCCCCGGGAGGGCCGGGTTCTTC.

This clonotype was observed at least ten times. The rearrangement uses TRBV5-1 and TRBJ1-6; TRBD1 matches at 9 bases. The germline CDR1 and CDR2 sequences are SGHRS and YFSETQ. V gave up 2 bases and J gave up 9 bases; unmatched junction bases: 3. CDR3 length: 14 residues. The CDR3 here is CASSLQGARSPLHF. In DNA, the CDR3 is TGCGCCAGCAGCTTACAGGGGGCGCGTTCACCCCTCCACTTT.

This clonotype was seen at least ten times. This chain links TRBV10-3 with TRBJ2-7; TRBD2 matches at 8 bases. The CDR3 consists of 14 residues. Germline V gene data show CDR1 as ENHRY and CDR2 as SYGVKD. With V trimmed by 2 bases and J by 2 bases, 2 bases remained unmatched. CDR3 coding DNA: TGTGCCATCAGTGAGCGGGAGGGCCCCTACGAGCAGTACTTC. It codes for CAISEREGPYEQYF.

This clonotype occurred a few times. The rearrangement links TRBV7-2 to TRBJ2-3; D ambiguous. The CDR3 runs 16 residues. CDR1 and CDR2 (germline): SGHTA, FQGNSA. V dropped 1 base and J dropped 4 bases, with 15 bases sitting between them. CDR3 nucleotide sequence: TGTGCCAGCAGCTTAGTTGCCGTTAAACCGGCAGATACGCAGTATTTT. As protein: CASSLVAVKPADTQYF.